These 20 T cell receptor beta chains were all obtained from the same sample, sequenced in a study of OX40 agonist ivuxolimab in advanced cancers. The table came from immunoSEQ multiplex PCR; TCRdb's copy has only in-frame clones and leaves some out. The sample lists under 35,000 clones, about 88% occurring once. Sequences were derived from CD4+ or CD8+ T cells sorted from blood, sampled in a trial of the OX40 agonist ivuxolimab. These TCRs come from an adult with an advanced solid tumor such as melanoma, head and neck, liver or kidney cancer.

The genes are TRBV20-1 and TRBJ1-6; no reliable D call. V dropped 7 bases and J dropped 9 bases, with 1 base sitting between them. This CDR3 spans 8 amino acids. Germline lookup yields CDR1 DFQATT and CDR2 SNEGSKA (reference sequence). CDR3 sequence reads: CSVSPLHF. In DNA form, the CDR3 reads TGCAGTGTTTCACCCCTCCACTTT.

V and J are TRBV2 and TRBJ1-4, with D maybe TRBD1 (5 bases). Trimming pared 5 bases from V and 0 bases from J, leaving 7 bases between. The CDR3 loop spans 14 amino acids. Germline V gives CDR1 SNHLY, CDR2 FYNNEI. CDR3: CASSPTATNEKLFF. The CDR3 region has the DNA TGTGCCAGCAGTCCGACAGCAACTAATGAAAAACTGTTTTTT.

The CDR3 sequence is CASTQVRNTEAFF. The CDR3 nucleotides are TGTGCCAGCACCCAAGTCAGGAACACTGAAGCTTTCTTT. This chain joins TRBV7-9 and TRBJ1-1; D not certain. Germline V lookup: CDR1 SEHNR, CDR2 FQNEAQ (reference sequence). V shed 7 bases and J shed 1 base, with 10 bases lying between them. The CDR3 loop spans 13 amino acids.

The chain combines TRBV19 with TRBJ2-3; D gene uncertain. The CDR3 is 14 amino acids. Germline lookup yields CDR1 LNHDA and CDR2 SQIVND (reference sequence). CDR3 residues: CATGEIGRADTQYF. In DNA form, the CDR3 reads TGTGCTACCGGCGAAATAGGTCGGGCAGATACGCAGTATTTT.

V is TRBV7-9 and J is TRBJ1-1; a weak D match, TRBD1 (5 bases). There are 13 residues in the CDR3. V dropped 5 bases and J dropped 1 base, with 8 bases sitting between them. Germline V gene sequence: CDR1 SEHNR, CDR2 FQNEAQ (reference sequence). For the CDR3, the DNA is TGTGCCAGCAGCACCGGGGGGAACACTGAAGCTTTCTTT. It codes for CASSTGGNTEAFF. Using reference TRBV7-9 and TRBJ1-1 for the parts outside the CDR3, the full variable domain is DTGVSQNPRHKITKRGQNVTFRCDPISEHNRLYWYRQTLGQGPEFLTYFQNEAQLEKSRLLSDRFSAERPKGSFSTLEIQRTEQGDSAMYLCASSTGGNTEAFFGQGTRLTVV.

V is TRBV5-1 and J is TRBJ2-1; 13 positions match TRBD2. Germline CDR1 SGHRS, CDR2 YFSETQ. The CDR3 runs to 18 residues. V was clipped by 3 bases and J by 3 bases; unmatched bases: 9. As DNA, the CDR3 is TGCGCCAGCAGCTCGCAAAGACTAGCGGGAGGAATCTACAATGAGCAGTTCTTC. This sequence encodes CASSSQRLAGGIYNEQFF.

V gene TRBV13 combines with J gene TRBJ1-1; TRBD1 matches 8 bases. There are 16 residues in the CDR3. Germline CDR1 PRHDT, CDR2 FYEKMQ (reference sequence). Trimming removed 3 bases from V and 0 bases from J; junction bases left unmatched: 6. CDR3 amino acids: CASSFLTGGLNTEAFF. The CDR3 region has the DNA TGTGCCAGCAGCTTCCTCACAGGGGGACTGAACACTGAAGCTTTCTTT.

The chain carries TRBV13 and TRBJ2-2; D is unresolved. Between the trimmed V and J ends, which lost 5 bases and 4 bases, there was a span of 8 bases. The CDR3 is 13 amino acids. Germline assignment: CDR1 PRHDT and CDR2 FYEKMQ (reference sequence). The DNA of the CDR3 is TGTGCCAGCAGCCGCAGTTTCACCGGGGAGCTGTTTTTT. Protein product: CASSRSFTGELFF.

This clone has a handful of counts. The V call is TRBV19, the J call TRBJ2-3; 7 nucleotides match TRBD1. V lost 1 base to trimming and J lost 0 bases; unmatched junction nucleotides: 4. Germline V gives CDR1 LNHDA, CDR2 SQIVND (reference sequence). The length of the CDR3 is 16 residues. The CDR3 is CASSIADRYSTDTQYF. As DNA, the CDR3 is TGTGCCAGTAGTATAGCGGACAGGTACAGCACAGATACGCAGTATTTT.

The CDR3 reads CASSEMYEQYF. Here the CDR3 DNA reads TGCGCCAGCAGTGAGATGTACGAGCAGTACTTC. This chain links TRBV10-2 with TRBJ2-7; D unresolved. V lost 2 bases, J lost 4 bases, and 3 bases lay in between. This CDR3 comprises 11 residues. Germline V gene lookup returns CDR1 WSHSY and CDR2 SAAADI.

J is TRBJ1-4 and V is TRBV6-1; tentative D call: TRBD1 (6 bases). CDR1 MNHNS and CDR2 SASEGT come from the germline V gene. Trimming removed 4 bases at V and 1 base at J, with 10 bases between. This CDR3 contains 15 residues. The CDR3 loop reads CASSGWTETNEKLFF. CDR3 DNA sequence: TGTGCCAGCAGTGGCTGGACAGAAACTAATGAAAAACTGTTTTTT.

The chain carries TRBV19 and TRBJ1-1; 11 bases map to TRBD1. Unmatched junction bases numbered 1, after V lost 0 bases and J lost 4 bases. The germline V gene encodes CDR1 LNHDA and CDR2 SQIVND (reference sequence). The CDR3 is made up of 15 amino acids. CDR3 sequence reads: CASSIEGTGGTEAFF. The CDR3 DNA reads as TGTGCCAGTAGTATAGAGGGGACAGGGGGCACTGAAGCTTTCTTT.

This clone was counted once. CDR3 in amino acids: CASTRRQFSTDTQYF. The CDR3 DNA reads TGTGCCAGCACCCGTAGGCAGTTCAGCACAGATACGCAGTATTTT. V usage is TRBV2 and J usage is TRBJ2-3; D remains ambiguous. The CDR3 runs to 15 residues. Per germline, CDR1 SNHLY and CDR2 FYNNEI. V lost 7 bases, J lost 0 bases, and 14 bases lay in between.

This clone was picked up many times. The identical CDR3 is also encoded by other nucleotide sequences in the sample. The V gene is TRBV11-2, the J gene TRBJ2-1; 7 bases line up with TRBD2. The junction had 1 base not matched to a gene; V was cut back by 1 base and J by 1 base. This CDR3 contains 15 residues. Looked up from germline, CDR1 is SGHAT and CDR2 is FQNNGV. In DNA form, the CDR3 reads TGTGCCAGCAGCTTAGTCGGGGGGTCCTACAATGAGCAGTTCTTC. It codes for CASSLVGGSYNEQFF. The full variable domain, its missing parts supplied by reference TRBV11-2 and TRBJ2-1, is EAGVAQSPRYKIIEKRQSVAFWCNPISGHATLYWYQQILGQGPKLLIQFQNNGVVDDSQLPKDRFSAERLKGVDSTLKIQPAKLEDSAVYLCASSLVGGSYNEQFFGPGTRLTVL.

This rearrangement joins TRBV5-1 to TRBJ2-1; D is perhaps TRBD1 or TRBD2 (5 bases each). Germline CDR1 and CDR2: SGHRS and YFSETQ. This CDR3 comprises 15 residues. The V end lost 4 bases, the J end lost 4 bases, and 15 bases lay between the germline ends. The CDR3 DNA reads as TGCGCCAGCAGCCTAGGGACGGGCGGGTACAATGAGCAGTTCTTC. Translation gives CASSLGTGGYNEQFF.

J is TRBJ2-7 and V is TRBV4-1; D gene unclear. Germline CDR1 and CDR2: MGHRA and YSYEKL. With 0 bases removed from V and 0 bases from J, the gap between germline ends came to 12 bases. The CDR3 totals 16 residues. CDR3 in amino acids: CASSQDLGGFSYEQYF. DNA of the CDR3: TGCGCCAGCAGCCAAGATCTAGGCGGTTTCTCCTACGAGCAGTACTTC.

The gene calls are TRBV13 and TRBJ2-2; 8 nucleotides match TRBD2. This CDR3 has 15 amino acids. The junction had 4 bases not matched to a gene; V was cut back by 5 bases and J by 2 bases. Per germline, CDR1 PRHDT and CDR2 FYEKMQ (reference sequence). The CDR3 bases are TGTGCCAGCAGCCCGGGACTAGATAACACCGGGGAGCTGTTTTTT. It codes for CASSPGLDNTGELFF.

This clone has a handful of counts. The chain recombines TRBV11-2 with TRBJ2-7; TRBD1 or TRBD2 may be the D gene (6 bases each). The CDR3 covers 16 residues. CDR1 and CDR2 from the germline V gene are SGHAT and FQNNGV. V dropped 1 base and J dropped 2 bases, with 15 bases sitting between them. CDR3 sequence reads: CASSLGGASETYEQYF. The DNA for the CDR3 is TGTGCCAGCAGCTTAGGGGGGGCTAGCGAGACCTACGAGCAGTACTTC.

This clone was seen more than once but under ten times. The chain couples TRBV7-9 to TRBJ2-7; TRBD2 might be the D (5 bases). The germline CDR1 and CDR2 sequences are SEHNR and FQNEAQ (reference sequence). This CDR3 is built from 14 residues. The V end was cut by 0 bases, the J end by 5 bases, with 11 bases between. The CDR3 spells CASSLAEAGHEQYF. CDR3 nucleotides: TGTGCCAGCAGCTTAGCGGAGGCAGGCCACGAGCAGTACTTC. The whole variable domain, remainder taken from reference TRBV7-9 and TRBJ2-7, is DTGVSQNPRHKITKRGQNVTFRCDPISEHNRLYWYRQTLGQGPEFLTYFQNEAQLEKSRLLSDRFSAERPKGSFSTLEIQRTEQGDSAMYLCASSLAEAGHEQYFGPGTRLTVT.

The chain recombines TRBV7-2 with TRBJ2-7; tentatively, D is TRBD1 or TRBD2 (6 bases each). V gave up 5 bases and J gave up 3 bases, with 20 bases separating them. Germline values: CDR1 SGHTA, CDR2 FQGNSA. The CDR3 length is 16 residues. The CDR3 region is CASSARRGGGGYEQYF. CDR3 nucleotides: TGTGCCAGCAGCGCCAGGCGTGGAGGGGGAGGCTACGAGCAGTACTTC.